This is a list of T cell receptor beta chains from one sample in a study of T cells in localized non-small cell lung cancer. The method was immunoSEQ multiplex PCR; TCRdb's version includes in-frame clones alone and lacks a portion of them. Of tens of thousands of clones listed, just under 85% are singletons. The sample was peripheral blood, taken before any cancer treatment. The receptors were sampled from a female donor over 55 with stage I lung adenocarcinoma. Both conserved end residues are part of each CDR3. A D gene is named only where the DNA matches it firmly.

d_call	v_call	j_call	cdr3_length	cdr3_aa
TRBD1	TRBV4-1	TRBJ2-5	16	CASSQEKDRGDETQYF
NA	TRBV6-1	TRBJ2-7	11	CASSERYEQYF
TRBD1	TRBV15	TRBJ2-2	18	CATSGGTSGQAITGELFF
NA	TRBV5-1	TRBJ1-5	13	CASSSTVDQPQHF
TRBD2	TRBV2	TRBJ2-3	17	CASIKRVAGESTDTQYF
NA	TRBV11-2	TRBJ1-5	13	CASSLGRGQPQHF
NA	TRBV2	TRBJ1-5	15	CASSVGQIPNQPQHF
TRBD1	TRBV5-1	TRBJ2-2	15	CASSRGTGDTGELFF
TRBD1	TRBV11-2	TRBJ1-4	15	CASSLGTGGYEKLFF
NA	TRBV2	TRBJ2-5	14	CASSVGQVQETQYF
NA	TRBV25-1	TRBJ2-3	13	CASSEYLLDTQYF
TRBD2	TRBV30	TRBJ2-7	12	CAWTSGSIGQYF
TRBD1	TRBV7-6	TRBJ2-7	16	CASSLPGQGTSYEQYF
NA	TRBV6-5	TRBJ1-1	14	CASSYSWGSTEAFF
NA	TRBV4-1	TRBJ2-1	16	CASSHRQVSSYNEQFF
TRBD1	TRBV6-1	TRBJ1-1	10	CASSRDRAFF
NA	TRBV5-1	TRBJ2-6	16	CASSLDGISGANVLTF
NA	TRBV7-3	TRBJ2-3	13	CASSLLGPDTQYF
TRBD2	TRBV9	TRBJ2-1	16	CASSDLRGDGYNEQFF
NA	TRBV18	TRBJ2-5	14	CASSPLANPETQYF
NA	TRBV11-3	TRBJ2-2	12	CASSSGTGELFF
TRBD1	TRBV11-2	TRBJ1-6	16	CASSLGRTGALSPLHF
TRBD2	TRBV5-1	TRBJ2-7	14	CASSLTSGGYEQYF
TRBD2	TRBV27	TRBJ2-1	15	CASSLAGGPRDEQFF
NA	TRBV2	TRBJ2-6	17	CASKGRGAGSGANVLTF
NA	TRBV11-3	TRBJ2-3	15	CASSLRTQGADTQYF
NA	TRBV10-3	TRBJ2-3	14	CATATEISTDTQYF
NA	TRBV5-5	TRBJ2-5	17	CASTPDPQISTQETQYF
NA	TRBV2	TRBJ2-7	14	CASSEYVSSYEQYF
NA	TRBV7-9	TRBJ2-1	13	CASSLTGSNEQFF
NA	TRBV5-1	TRBJ2-5	14	CASSLGTVQETQYF
TRBD1	TRBV7-9	TRBJ2-2	16	CASSFTGQGYTGELFF
NA	TRBV28	TRBJ1-2	12	CASSSGLGGYTF
NA	TRBV30	TRBJ1-3	11	CAWSPGNTIYF
TRBD2	TRBV5-1	TRBJ2-2	15	CASSPGTSGNGELFF
NA	TRBV7-8	TRBJ1-5	14	CASSLETGDQPQHF
NA	TRBV9	TRBJ1-6	14	CASSVGGVDSPLHF
TRBD1	TRBV6-5	TRBJ1-2	14	CASRGTATNYGYTF
NA	TRBV6-1	TRBJ2-6	13	CASSDPGANVLTF
NA	TRBV6-1	TRBJ2-7	15	CASSDLFGQNYEQYF
TRBD1	TRBV13	TRBJ2-7	16	CASSPRTGGSAYEQYF
TRBD1	TRBV30	TRBJ1-1	13	CAWRRQGNTEAFF
NA	TRBV2	TRBJ1-3	13	CASRRSGGSPIYF
TRBD1	TRBV28	TRBJ2-5	13	CASSQGQGRIQYF
TRBD1	TRBV2	TRBJ2-7	14	CASSGDRGRNEQYF
TRBD2	TRBV28	TRBJ2-7	12	CASRTSGYEQYF
TRBD1	TRBV5-1	TRBJ1-1	17	CASRRPGQGLRQTEAFF
TRBD2	TRBV11-3	TRBJ2-5	15	CASSRSGGAGETQYF
NA	TRBV7-3	TRBJ2-1	15	CASSLGAGTYNEQFF
NA	TRBV27	TRBJ1-1	14	CASSTRGAVTEAFF
TRBD1	TRBV25-1	TRBJ1-2	14	CASSIPGQDYGYTF
NA	TRBV30	TRBJ1-5	13	CAWSRSSNQPQHF
NA	TRBV15	TRBJ1-5	15	CATTGSLLSGQPQHF
NA	TRBV2	TRBJ1-4	14	CASGRLTENEKLFF
NA	TRBV28	TRBJ1-2	14	CASSLGGASYGYTF
NA	TRBV6-4	TRBJ1-1	13	CASRDRENTEAFF
NA	TRBV2	TRBJ1-4	13	CASTNGAFGGLFF
NA	TRBV19	TRBJ1-2	10	CASWEGSYTF